This T cell receptor beta chain was observed in a study of blood T cell repertoires in COVID-19. Study at large: COVID-19 samples from acute and convalescent phases originated in the United States, Italy and Spain. The cDNA or gDNA used as material had been derived from T cells, B-cell-depleted T cells, or PBMCs.

Germline V lookup: CDR1 SGHDT, CDR2 YYEEEE. The V and J ends lost 4 bases and 12 bases, in that order; junction bases with no gene match: 5. The CDR3 has 12 amino acids. The Seattle site enrolled patients during active infection and followed them longitudinally. This clone was counted a single time. Method: immunoSEQ multiplex PCR; TCRdb's copy keeps in-frame clones and lacks some. The top ten hold approximately 4.6% of the sample, which has approximately 150,000 clones, roughly 91% seen once. This chain connects TRBV5-6 to TRBJ2-7; 12 bases fit TRBD1. Sequencing input: peripheral blood. The TCR sequence derives from a man in his late teens or twenties with COVID-19, enrolled during active disease. The CDR3 bases are TGTGCCAGCAGCGGGGACAGGGGGCGCTCGTACTTC. Translated: CASSGDRGRSYF.